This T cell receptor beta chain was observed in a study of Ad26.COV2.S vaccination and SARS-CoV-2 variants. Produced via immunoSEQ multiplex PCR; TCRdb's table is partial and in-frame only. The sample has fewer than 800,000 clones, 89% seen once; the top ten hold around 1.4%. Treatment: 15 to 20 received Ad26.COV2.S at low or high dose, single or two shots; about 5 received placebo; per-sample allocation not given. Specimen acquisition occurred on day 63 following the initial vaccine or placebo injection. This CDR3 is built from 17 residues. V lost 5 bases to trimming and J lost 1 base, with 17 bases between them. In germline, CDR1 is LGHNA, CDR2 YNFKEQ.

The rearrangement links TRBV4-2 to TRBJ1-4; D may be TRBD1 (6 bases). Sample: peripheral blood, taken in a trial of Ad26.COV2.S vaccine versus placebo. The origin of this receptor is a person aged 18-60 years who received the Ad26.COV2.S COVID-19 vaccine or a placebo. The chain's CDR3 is CASSVGGGAKTNEKLFF. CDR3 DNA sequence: TGTGCCAGCAGCGTAGGGGGGGGCGCGAAAACTAATGAAAAACTGTTTTTT.